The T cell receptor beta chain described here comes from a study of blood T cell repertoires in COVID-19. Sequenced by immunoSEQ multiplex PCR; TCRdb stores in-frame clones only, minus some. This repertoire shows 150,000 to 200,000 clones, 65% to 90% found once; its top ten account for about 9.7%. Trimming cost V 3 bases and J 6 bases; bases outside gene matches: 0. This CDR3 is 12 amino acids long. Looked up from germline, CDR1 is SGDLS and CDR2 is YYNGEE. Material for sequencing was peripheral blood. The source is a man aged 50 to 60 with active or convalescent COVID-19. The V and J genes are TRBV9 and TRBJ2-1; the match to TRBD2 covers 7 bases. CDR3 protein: CASSGLANEQFF. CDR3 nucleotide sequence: TGTGCCAGCAGCGGACTAGCCAATGAGCAGTTCTTC.